The clone carrying this T cell receptor (beta chain) is labeled medium-sized. Its matching antigen is unknown. This sample was included in a study of cytomegalovirus exposure and HLA in healthy donors. Study in general: In terms of ancestry, the Caucasian-associated cluster contained 75% to 85% of the roughly 360 genotyped donors.

Study outcomes and limitations: Immune exposure information comprised only CMV serostatus.

In the PCR, 60 Vbeta and 13 Jbeta primers were used. Here immunoSEQ multiplex PCR was the method, and the copy in TCRdb shows in-frame clones only, minus some. This table holds tens of thousands of clones, 55% to 80% found once. The specimen was PBMCs. The receptor was isolated from a man aged 40-49 years in good health and CMV-seropositive.

CDR3 in amino acids: CASSQDGQGSGANVLTF. The CDR3 region has the DNA TGCGCCAGCAGCCAAGATGGACAGGGTTCTGGGGCCAACGTCCTGACTTTC. The V call is TRBV4-3, the J call TRBJ2-6, with 8 bases lining up with TRBD1. Trimming took 0 bases from V and 1 from J; bases not matched to a gene: 2. Germline V gives CDR1 LGHNA, CDR2 YSLEER. This CDR3 is built from 17 residues.